These 32 T cell receptor beta chains came from one sample sequenced in a study of T cell responses to AZD1222 COVID-19 vaccine. Clones were sequenced by immunoSEQ multiplex PCR, and TCRdb holds only the in-frame ones, with some missing. Here the sample spans about 100,000 clones, about 89% being singletons. This specimen consisted of peripheral blood, obtained on day 0 of MenACWY control vaccination. Source of these receptors: an adult in good health.

CDR3 DNA sequence: TGTGCCATCAGTGAGTTTTCTTGGGAATTAAACACCGGGGAGCTGTTTTTT. Translation: CAISEFSWELNTGELFF. J is TRBJ2-2 and V is TRBV10-3, with no clear D. The germline CDR1 and CDR2 sequences are ENHRY and SYGVKD. The CDR3 has 17 amino acids. V was shortened by 1 base and J by 2 bases, with 14 bases between the two germline ends.

The chain employs TRBV19 and TRBJ2-7; D gene ambiguous. Trimming removed 5 bases from V and 3 bases from J, with 5 bases in between. Germline CDR1 and CDR2: LNHDA and SQIVND (reference sequence). The CDR3 spans 11 residues. CDR3 coding DNA: TGTGCCAGTAGTTGGGGCTACGAGCAGTACTTC. Protein product: CASSWGYEQYF.

The chain employs TRBV7-2 and TRBJ2-2, with 7 bases fitting TRBD2. CDR3 size: 16 residues. Germline values: CDR1 SGHTA, CDR2 FQGNSA. Unmatched junction bases numbered 7, after V lost 0 bases and J lost 6 bases. DNA of the CDR3: TGTGCCAGCAGCTTAGCGCTAGGCGGGAGTGCCGGGGAGCTGTTTTTT. Translating gives CASSLALGGSAGELFF.

The genes are TRBV15 and TRBJ2-7; 7 nucleotides match TRBD1. Germline V gives CDR1 LNHNV, CDR2 YYDKDF (reference sequence). The CDR3 loop spans 14 amino acids. J gave up 3 bases and V 3 bases, and 5 bases lay outside the gene matches. In DNA form, the CDR3 reads TGTGCCACCAGCAGCCGGGACAGAGGCTACGAGCAGTACTTC. Its protein is CATSSRDRGYEQYF. The whole variable domain, filled in from reference TRBV15 and TRBJ2-7, reads DAMVIQNPRYQVTQFGKPVTLSCSQTLNHNVMYWYQQKSSQAPKLLFHYYDKDFNNEADTPDNFQSRRPNTSFCFLDIRSPGLGDTAMYLCATSSRDRGYEQYFGPGTRLTVT.

The chain carries TRBV10-2 and TRBJ1-2; a weak D match, TRBD1 (6 bases). V was shortened by 1 base and J by 3 bases, with 9 bases between the two germline ends. Germline CDR1 and CDR2: WSHSY and SAAADI. The CDR3 has 14 residues. CDR3 amino acids: CASSELPGDYGYTF. The DNA of the CDR3 is TGCGCCAGCAGTGAGTTACCAGGGGACTATGGCTACACCTTC.

This chain links TRBV6-5 with TRBJ2-3; D may correspond to TRBD1 or TRBD2 (6 bases each). Between the trimmed V and J ends, which lost 5 bases and 6 bases, there was a span of 12 bases. CDR1 and CDR2 (germline): MNHEY, SVGAGI. CDR3 size: 13 residues. CDR3 DNA sequence: TGTGCCAGCAGTCCCCCGGGGGCGGATACGCAGTATTTT. Protein: CASSPPGADTQYF.

A single count supports this clone. The rearrangement joins TRBV7-2 to TRBJ1-3; tentatively, D is TRBD1 (6 bases). The germline gives CDR1 SGHTA, CDR2 FQGNSA. This CDR3 is built from 15 residues. V was trimmed by 5 bases and J by 3 bases, leaving 14 bases between them. In DNA form, the CDR3 reads TGTGCCAGCAGCCCGCGGGGGGCACTTGGAAACACCATATATTTT. Amino acids: CASSPRGALGNTIYF.

This chain uses TRBV30 with TRBJ1-3, with a tentative D call TRBD1 (6 bases). This CDR3 contains 13 residues. V was shortened by 2 bases and J by 4 bases, with 9 bases between the two germline ends. Looked up from germline, CDR1 is GTSNPN and CDR2 is SVGIG (reference sequence). The CDR3 DNA follows: TGTGCCTGGAGTTCAGGGGCCGGAAACACCATATATTTT. Protein: CAWSSGAGNTIYF.

The rearrangement links TRBV28 to TRBJ2-1, with 9 bases that match TRBD2. Trimming removed 2 bases from V and 7 bases from J; junction bases left unmatched: 0. Germline lookup yields CDR1 MDHEN and CDR2 SYDVKM. The CDR3 length is 13 residues. For the CDR3, the DNA is TGTGCCAGCAGTTTACTAGCGGGAAATGAGCAGTTCTTC. Encoded protein: CASSLLAGNEQFF.

V and J are TRBV5-4 and TRBJ1-1; D gene unclear. Germline V lookup: CDR1 SGHNT, CDR2 YYREEE (reference sequence). The CDR3 is 14 amino acids. With 2 bases removed from V and 9 bases from J, the gap between germline ends came to 17 bases. The CDR3 nucleotides read TGTGCCAGCAGCTTAAGGGCCGCCCGATCCAAAGCTTTCTTT. Its protein product is CASSLRAARSKAFF.

The chain links TRBV12-3 or TRBV12-4 to TRBJ1-4; D not resolved. Deletions cut 3 bases from V and 8 bases from J, with 10 bases between. This CDR3 comprises 13 residues. The CDR3 here is CASSFVLGEKLFF. In DNA form, the CDR3 reads TGTGCCAGCAGTTTCGTCCTGGGCGAAAAACTGTTTTTT.

The rearrangement uses TRBV5-1 and TRBJ2-3; D might be TRBD2 (5 bases). CDR3 size: 16 residues. The germline V and J ends were trimmed by 4 bases and 4 bases, with 19 bases remaining between them. Germline lookup yields CDR1 SGHRS and CDR2 YFSETQ. The CDR3 loop reads CASSEDVGGSADTQYF. The CDR3 bases are TGCGCCAGCAGCGAGGACGTAGGAGGCTCCGCAGATACGCAGTATTTT.

The V and J genes are TRBV5-1 and TRBJ1-2; tentative D call: TRBD1 (5 bases). Germline loops: CDR1 SGHRS, CDR2 YFSETQ. CDR3 length: 12 amino acids. V was cut by 0 bases and J by 7 bases, with 7 bases left in between. CDR3 bases: TGCGCCAGCAGCTTGGCCGGGGGTGGCTACACCTTC. Translated, it gives CASSLAGGGYTF.

This chain connects TRBV3-1 (or the pseudogene TRBV3-2) to TRBJ1-2, with 11 bases that match TRBD1. With 4 bases clipped from V and 13 bases from J, the junction kept 8 bases outside the gene matches. Germline lookup yields CDR1 LGHDT and CDR2 YNNKEL (reference sequence). CDR3 length equals 13 residues. The CDR3 bases are TGTGCCAGCAGCCTACCGGGACAGGGGGTAAGCACCTTC. Its protein is CASSLPGQGVSTF.

The rearrangement links TRBV27 to TRBJ2-7; the D gene is possibly TRBD2 (6 bases). This CDR3 has 14 amino acids. V was cut by 6 bases and J by 2 bases, with 14 bases left in between. Germline CDR1 MNHEY, CDR2 SMNVEV (reference sequence). CDR3 amino acids: CASSSGLTPYEQYF. CDR3 nucleotide sequence: TGTGCCAGCAGCTCGGGACTCACCCCCTACGAGCAGTACTTC.

The J gene is TRBJ1-2, the V gene TRBV6-2 or TRBV6-3; TRBD1 is a possible D gene (5 bases). The CDR3 has 18 residues. V was clipped by 6 bases and J by 4 bases, with 27 bases between them. Germline V gives CDR1 MNHEY, CDR2 SVGEGT. As DNA, the CDR3 is TGTGCCAGCAGCCCTCGGGGGGAGGGGATGGGTGCCGGCTATGGCTACACCTTC. Residues: CASSPRGEGMGAGYGYTF.

This clone was seen only a few times. The chain employs TRBV2 and TRBJ1-5, with TRBD1 matching over 8 bases. CDR1 and CDR2 from the germline V gene are SNHLY and FYNNEI. This CDR3 has 13 amino acids. Unmatched junction bases numbered 4, after V lost 3 bases and J lost 9 bases. CDR3 region: CASSDRGPWPQHF. CDR3 nucleotide sequence: TGTGCCAGCAGTGACAGGGGGCCCTGGCCCCAGCATTTT.

The V gene is TRBV5-1, the J gene TRBJ2-1; 11 bases are shared with TRBD1. This CDR3 region has 16 residues. CDR1 is SGHRS and CDR2 is YFSETQ in the germline V gene. V lost 1 base, J lost 2 bases, and 2 bases stayed unmatched. Written as DNA, the CDR3 is TGCGCCAGCAGCTTGAGGGGACAGGGGGCCTACAATGAGCAGTTCTTC. This sequence encodes CASSLRGQGAYNEQFF.

The rearrangement links TRBV2 to TRBJ1-4; 7 nucleotides match TRBD1. The length of the CDR3 is 15 residues. The ends lost 4 bases at V and 4 bases at J; junction bases unmatched: 6. The V gene's germline CDR1 is SNHLY and CDR2 FYNNEI. In DNA, the CDR3 is TGTGCCAGCAGTGTTCAGGGACAGTATAATGAAAAACTGTTTTTT. Translation: CASSVQGQYNEKLFF.

This clone was observed a few times. V usage is TRBV4-2 and J usage is TRBJ2-2, with a tentative D call TRBD1 (5 bases). Trimming took 2 bases from V and 2 from J, leaving 12 bases between them. Germline V lookup: CDR1 LGHNA, CDR2 YNFKEQ. The CDR3 spans 16 residues. CDR3 DNA sequence: TGTGCCAGCAGCCAAAGTCCACAGGCCAACACCGGGGAGCTGTTTTTT. Amino acids: CASSQSPQANTGELFF.

Comments on this clone: The same CDR3 arises from other DNA sequences in this sample as well. CDR3 region: CASSSSPLNYGYTF. CDR3 nucleotide sequence: TGTGCCAGCAGTTCCTCCCCACTTAACTATGGCTACACCTTC. The chain has TRBV28 and TRBJ1-2; no definite D call. The CDR3 is 14 amino acids. Germline CDR1 is MDHEN and CDR2 is SYDVKM. The V end was cut by 4 bases, the J end by 1 base, with 10 bases between.

The CDR3 here is CASSDQRGPYEQYF. CDR3 DNA sequence: TGTGCCAGCAGTGATCAGCGGGGACCCTACGAGCAGTACTTC. The chain has TRBV6-1 and TRBJ2-7; TRBD2 matches 7 bases. The CDR3 is 14 amino acids. J gave up 2 bases and V 3 bases, and 4 bases lay outside the gene matches. Germline V lookup: CDR1 MNHNS, CDR2 SASEGT.

The chain couples TRBV20-1 to TRBJ1-6; D possibly corresponds to TRBD1 (5 bases). Trimming removed 4 bases from V and 13 bases from J, with 20 bases in between. From germline, CDR1 is DFQATT and CDR2 SNEGSKA (reference sequence). The CDR3 has 14 residues. As DNA, the CDR3 is TGCAGTGCTACTGACGGGACCGGCCTTTCTCCCCTCCACTTT. This gives the protein CSATDGTGLSPLHF.

The chain is built from TRBV4-2 and TRBJ2-2; D is ambiguous. The CDR3 covers 14 residues. V dropped 2 bases and J dropped 4 bases, with 8 bases sitting between them. Germline V CDR1 and CDR2: LGHNA, YNFKEQ. CDR3 bases: TGTGCCAGCAGCCAACCGGACGGCACCGGGGAGCTGTTTTTT. This sequence encodes CASSQPDGTGELFF.

The chain carries TRBV7-3 and TRBJ1-6; a weak D match, TRBD1 (6 bases). CDR1 and CDR2 from the germline V gene are SGHTA and FQGTGA. The CDR3 is 16 amino acids. The V and J ends lost 2 bases and 7 bases respectively, with 15 bases between them. The CDR3 nucleotides are TGTGCCAGCAGCTTAGGGGCCAGGGGACTAAATTCACCCCTCCACTTT. As protein: CASSLGARGLNSPLHF.

The chain uses TRBV24-1 and TRBJ2-1, with a weak D call TRBD2 (6 bases). Germline loops: CDR1 KGHDR, CDR2 SFDVKD. The germline V and J ends were trimmed by 9 bases and 7 bases, with 12 bases remaining between them. There are 12 residues in the CDR3. Written as DNA, the CDR3 is TGTGCCACCCCTCTCGGGGGTAATGAGCAGTTCTTC. This gives the protein CATPLGGNEQFF.

The rearrangement uses TRBV10-3 and TRBJ2-7, with 10 positions matching TRBD1. The CDR3 runs 16 residues. Germline lookup yields CDR1 ENHRY and CDR2 SYGVKD. The trim removed 5 bases at V and 0 bases at J, leaving 7 bases unmatched. CDR3 in amino acids: CAISYSGTGVSYEQYF. The CDR3 DNA sequence: TGTGCCATCAGTTACTCCGGGACAGGGGTCTCCTACGAGCAGTACTTC.

The chain combines TRBV5-6 with TRBJ1-2; unclear D gene. The V gene lost 5 bases and the J gene lost 6 bases, with 8 bases spanning the gap. This CDR3 has 11 residues. CDR1 and CDR2 from the germline V gene are SGHDT and YYEEEE. The CDR3 spells CASSSYHGYTF. In nucleotides, the CDR3 is TGTGCCAGCAGTTCATACCATGGCTACACCTTC.

The chain links TRBV9 to TRBJ2-7; D perhaps matches TRBD1 (5 bases). Trimming shortened V by 1 base and J by 1 base, and 15 bases separated the two germline ends. The CDR3 runs 16 residues. The germline V gene encodes CDR1 SGDLS and CDR2 YYNGEE. For the CDR3, the DNA is TGTGCCAGCAGCGTATCCCCTTTGACAGCTTCCTACGAGCAGTACTTC. Translated: CASSVSPLTASYEQYF.

This rearrangement joins TRBV19 to TRBJ2-1; TRBD2 agrees at 8 bases. Germline V lookup: CDR1 LNHDA, CDR2 SQIVND (reference sequence). The CDR3 is 17 amino acids. V was clipped by 0 bases and J by 1 base; unmatched bases: 5. The CDR3 DNA sequence: TGTGCCAGTAGTATAGATTTAGCGGGGTTGTCCTACAATGAGCAGTTCTTC. Translated: CASSIDLAGLSYNEQFF. Using reference TRBV19 and TRBJ2-1 for the parts outside the CDR3, the full variable domain is DGGITQSPKYLFRKEGQNVTLSCEQNLNHDAMYWYRQDPGQGLRLIYYSQIVNDFQKGDIAEGYSVSREKKESFPLTVTSAQKNPTAFYLCASSIDLAGLSYNEQFFGPGTRLTVL.

V gene TRBV6-2 or TRBV6-3 combines with J gene TRBJ2-3; 12 nucleotides line up with TRBD2. Germline assignment: CDR1 MNHEY and CDR2 SVGEGT. V shed 0 bases, J shed 12 bases, and the junction held 4 bases outside the gene matches. The CDR3 contains 14 residues. CDR3 nucleotide sequence: TGTGCCAGCAGTTACTCAGCGACTAGCGGGAGTCAGTATTTT. Protein product: CASSYSATSGSQYF.

The chain couples TRBV28 to TRBJ2-3; TRBD2 matches at 8 bases. The CDR3 is 16 amino acids. Germline V gene data show CDR1 as MDHEN and CDR2 as SYDVKM. Germline trimming cut 2 bases from V and 4 bases from J; bases unmatched to any gene: 8. The CDR3 DNA reads as TGTGCCAGCAGTTTACAACTAGCGGAGGCCGCAGATACGCAGTATTTT. Its protein product is CASSLQLAEAADTQYF.